This T cell receptor (beta chain) comes out of a study of control samples from healthy donors and cancer patients. V shed 10 bases, J shed 8 bases, and the junction held 8 bases outside the gene matches. This CDR3 spans 12 amino acids. CDR1 is SNHLY and CDR2 is FYNNEI in the germline V gene. The assay was immunoSEQ multiplex PCR, and TCRdb's table has in-frame clones only and misses some. The sample yields 170,000 or so clones, 85% to 95% seen once. Sequenced sample: blood. The origin of this receptor is a woman aged 18-29 years in good health. V gene TRBV2 combines with J gene TRBJ2-1; TRBD1 matches 7 bases. The CDR3 DNA follows: TGTGCCACTAGCAGACAGGGAGATGAGCAGTTCTTC. As protein: CATSRQGDEQFF.